What follows are 32 T cell receptor beta chains derived from one specimen sequenced in a study of OX40 agonist ivuxolimab in advanced cancers. Produced via immunoSEQ multiplex PCR; TCRdb's table is partial and in-frame only. Among around 94,000 clones, about 92% were seen once, and the ten largest hold around 3.3%. The sequenced sample was CD4+ or CD8+ T cells sorted from blood, obtained in a trial of the OX40 agonist ivuxolimab. The receptors shown here come from an adult with an advanced solid tumor such as melanoma, head and neck, liver or kidney cancer.

This clone was seen more than once but under ten times. The J gene is TRBJ1-1, the V gene TRBV19; D is ambiguous. The CDR3 is 13 residues long. V was trimmed by 6 bases and J by 6 bases, leaving 14 bases between them. Germline assignment: CDR1 LNHDA and CDR2 SQIVND (reference sequence). The CDR3 region is CASRWKGGAEAFF. The CDR3 region has the DNA TGTGCCAGTAGGTGGAAGGGAGGCGCTGAAGCTTTCTTT.

The genes are TRBV9 and TRBJ1-1; D call uncertain. V lost 0 bases and J 0 bases, leaving 9 bases between the germline ends. Germline CDR1 reads SGDLS; CDR2 reads YYNGEE. There are 15 residues in the CDR3. CDR3: CASSVDPLMNTEAFF. CDR3 bases: TGTGCCAGCAGCGTAGATCCTTTAATGAACACTGAAGCTTTCTTT.

The chain has TRBV27 and TRBJ2-2; D is possibly TRBD2 (6 bases). Germline values: CDR1 MNHEY, CDR2 SMNVEV (reference sequence). The CDR3 contains 14 residues. Trimming took 2 bases from V and 6 from J, leaving 10 bases between them. The DNA of the CDR3 is TGTGCCAGCAGTTTAACTTGGGGGGCCGGGGAGCTGTTTTTT. Encoded protein: CASSLTWGAGELFF.

V is TRBV6-1 and J is TRBJ2-7, with D perhaps TRBD1 (5 bases). V lost 2 bases, J lost 2 bases, and 10 bases lay in between. The CDR3 is 14 amino acids. CDR1 MNHNS and CDR2 SASEGT come from the germline V gene. The CDR3 coding sequence is TGTGCCAGCAGTGAATATACAGGAGCCTACGAGCAGTACTTC. It translates to CASSEYTGAYEQYF.

V is TRBV30 and J is TRBJ2-4; D gene unclear. The CDR3 length is 15 residues. The ends were cut back, 1 base at V and 8 bases at J, with 18 bases in the middle. CDR1 is GTSNPN and CDR2 is SVGIG in the germline V gene (reference sequence). CDR3 loop: CAWSAPGPGRDIQYF. CDR3 in DNA: TGTGCCTGGAGTGCCCCTGGGCCGGGTAGGGACATTCAGTACTTC.

This chain connects TRBV19 to TRBJ2-3; D gene unclear. The length of the CDR3 is 10 residues. The V and J ends lost 5 bases and 11 bases respectively, with 8 bases between them. Germline V lookup: CDR1 LNHDA, CDR2 SQIVND (reference sequence). The CDR3 is CASSHLGQYF. The CDR3, as DNA: TGTGCCAGTAGTCACCTAGGGCAGTATTTT.

V usage is TRBV5-6 and J usage is TRBJ1-1, with 7 bases that match TRBD1. The CDR3 covers 13 residues. J gave up 4 bases and V 4 bases, and 4 bases lay outside the gene matches. CDR1 and CDR2 (germline): SGHDT, YYEEEE. The DNA for the CDR3 is TGTGCCAGCAGCCCGACAGGGCTCACTGAAGCTTTCTTT. This sequence encodes CASSPTGLTEAFF.

The gene calls are TRBV10-1 and TRBJ1-1; unclear D gene. The CDR3 runs 13 residues. V shed 4 bases and J shed 0 bases, with 6 bases lying between them. Germline lookup yields CDR1 WNHNN and CDR2 SYGVQD (reference sequence). CDR3 in amino acids: CASSGTLNTEAFF. CDR3 in DNA: TGCGCCAGCAGTGGGACGTTGAACACTGAAGCTTTCTTT.

This chain connects TRBV6-5 to TRBJ2-1; the D is unclear. Germline V lookup: CDR1 MNHEY, CDR2 SVGAGI. The V end lost 6 bases, the J end lost 1 base, and 10 bases lay between the germline ends. The CDR3 covers 14 residues. For the CDR3, the DNA is TGTGCCAGCAGCCAAGGGCGGTCCTACAATGAGCAGTTCTTC. The encoded protein is CASSQGRSYNEQFF.

The rearrangement links TRBV11-2 to TRBJ2-2; unclear D gene. This CDR3 has 19 amino acids. V lost 2 bases and J 4 bases, leaving 23 bases between the germline ends. CDR1 and CDR2 (germline): SGHAT, FQNNGV. This CDR3 is CASSLRPLLQQLGTGELFF. The CDR3 bases are TGTGCCAGCAGCTTACGACCTCTCCTACAGCAGTTGGGCACCGGGGAGCTGTTTTTT.

This clone was counted only a few times. The V and J genes are TRBV18 and TRBJ1-1, with D maybe TRBD1 (5 bases). With 4 bases removed from V and 0 bases from J, the gap between germline ends came to 12 bases. Germline-derived CDR1 and CDR2 are KGHSH and LQKENI. This CDR3 spans 15 amino acids. CDR3 DNA: TGTGCCAGCTCACGCTTCAGGGACGTGAACACTGAAGCTTTCTTT. It translates to CASSRFRDVNTEAFF.

Only one count was recorded for this clone. This chain joins TRBV30 and TRBJ2-1; D possibly corresponds to TRBD2 (7 bases). This CDR3 region has 9 residues. CDR1 GTSNPN and CDR2 SVGIG come from the germline V gene (reference sequence). CDR3 in amino acids: CSGGDEQFF. The DNA of the CDR3 is TGTTCGGGGGGCGATGAGCAGTTCTTC. Looking up the rest from reference TRBV30 and TRBJ2-1 gives the full variable domain: SQTIHQWPATLVQPVGSPLSLECTVEGTSNPNLYWYRQAAGRGLQLLFYSVGIGQISSEVPQNLSASRPQDRQFILSSKKLLLSDSGFYLCSGGDEQFFGPGTRLTVL.

The table lists this clone with a count of one. V is TRBV7-6 and J is TRBJ1-6; D possibly corresponds to TRBD1 (5 bases). Germline V gives CDR1 SGHVS, CDR2 FNYEAQ. The CDR3 covers 16 residues. Trimming shortened V by 5 bases and J by 7 bases, and 18 bases separated the two germline ends. CDR3 in amino acids: CASSPLPAGPNSPLHF. The CDR3 bases are TGTGCCAGCAGCCCCCTGCCCGCGGGGCCGAATTCACCCCTCCACTTT.

The CDR3 nucleotides read TGTGCCAGCAGCTGGGGGGCGGGAGAAAAACTGTTTTTT. Translation gives CASSWGAGEKLFF. This rearrangement joins TRBV11-2 to TRBJ1-4; weak D call: TRBD1 (6 bases). The V end was cut by 4 bases, the J end by 8 bases, with 11 bases between. Germline loops: CDR1 SGHAT, CDR2 FQNNGV. The CDR3 spans 13 residues.

The rearrangement links TRBV7-9 to TRBJ2-1; TRBD1 matches at 12 bases. Germline CDR1 SEHNR, CDR2 FQNEAQ (reference sequence). This CDR3 comprises 17 residues. V lost 4 bases and J lost 5; bases outside the gene matches: 9. The CDR3 DNA reads TGTGCCAGCAGCTCCGGGACCGGGACAGGGGGCAACAATGAGCAGTTCTTC. It yields the protein CASSSGTGTGGNNEQFF.

The genes are TRBV19 and TRBJ2-7; 7 bases are shared with TRBD2. Germline V gene data show CDR1 as LNHDA and CDR2 as SQIVND (reference sequence). V lost 5 bases, J lost 2 bases, and 24 bases stayed unmatched. The CDR3 totals 20 residues. CDR3 in DNA: TGTGCCAGTAGTCCTCAGTTGGGGGACTACCCGAACTTTGTCCCCTACGAGCAGTACTTC. Translation gives CASSPQLGDYPNFVPYEQYF.

The chain couples TRBV7-2 to TRBJ2-3; D not certain. The CDR3 sequence is 14 residues long. Germline V lookup: CDR1 SGHTA, CDR2 FQGNSA. Trimming removed 5 bases at V and 4 bases at J, with 13 bases between. DNA for the CDR3: TGTGCCAGCAGCCTCCGACCCACCGCAGATACGCAGTATTTT. Translating it yields CASSLRPTADTQYF.

The V call is TRBV25-1, the J call TRBJ2-5; D perhaps matches TRBD1 (6 bases). Germline V gene sequence: CDR1 MGHDK, CDR2 SYGVNS. The CDR3 loop spans 15 amino acids. V was cut by 8 bases and J by 5 bases, with 21 bases left in between. CDR3 sequence: CASGEGEVVRETQYF. The CDR3 bases are TGTGCCAGCGGCGAGGGGGAAGTAGTCCGGGAGACCCAGTACTTC.

This chain connects TRBV6-1 to TRBJ2-1, with 8 bases aligning to TRBD1. J gave up 5 bases and V 6 bases, and 3 bases lay outside the gene matches. This CDR3 spans 13 amino acids. Germline CDR1 MNHNS, CDR2 SASEGT. DNA of the CDR3: TGTGCCAGCAGCCCGACAGGGGACAATGAGCAGTTCTTC. This codes for CASSPTGDNEQFF.

In this sample, this clone turned up once. This rearrangement joins TRBV19 to TRBJ1-2; D remains ambiguous. V lost 2 bases, J lost 4 bases, and 11 bases lay in between. Germline CDR1 and CDR2: LNHDA and SQIVND (reference sequence). This CDR3 contains 14 residues. The CDR3, as DNA: TGTGCCAGTAGTATATGGTCTGCGGGCTATGGCTACACCTTC. It encodes CASSIWSAGYGYTF.

This clone appeared once. The chain employs TRBV9 and TRBJ2-1, with TRBD2 matching over 13 bases. V lost 3 bases and J lost 7; bases outside the gene matches: 10. CDR3 length equals 17 residues. The germline V gene has CDR1 SGDLS and CDR2 YYNGEE. CDR3 nucleotide sequence: TGTGCCAGCAGCGAACTAGCGGGAGGGCCTTTTGGTAATGAGCAGTTCTTC. The encoded protein is CASSELAGGPFGNEQFF. The whole variable domain, filled in from reference TRBV9 and TRBJ2-1, reads DSGVTQTPKHLITATGQRVTLRCSPRSGDLSVYWYQQSLDQGLQFLIQYYNGEERAKGNILERFSAQQFPDLHSELNLSSLELGDSALYFCASSELAGGPFGNEQFFGPGTRLTVL.

This chain links TRBV19 with TRBJ2-1; the D is unclear. This CDR3 contains 13 residues. Germline V CDR1 and CDR2: LNHDA, SQIVND (reference sequence). The V end lost 7 bases, the J end lost 0 bases, and 7 bases lay between the germline ends. The CDR3 DNA follows: TGTGCCAGTATGCAGAGCTCCTACAATGAGCAGTTCTTC. It yields the protein CASMQSSYNEQFF.

V is TRBV6-8 and J is TRBJ2-7; D ambiguous. Germline V gene sequence: CDR1 MNHGY, CDR2 SAAAGT. V shed 6 bases and J shed 5 bases, with 5 bases lying between them. The CDR3 loop spans 10 amino acids. The CDR3 is CASSPDEQYF. CDR3 nucleotide sequence: TGTGCCAGCAGCCCCGACGAGCAGTACTTC.

The chain links TRBV6-1 to TRBJ2-5; D is unclear. This CDR3 is built from 15 residues. The V gene lost 2 bases and the J gene lost 5 bases, with 15 bases spanning the gap. The germline V gene has CDR1 MNHNS and CDR2 SASEGT. The CDR3 region is CASSEIGARTETQYF. Here the CDR3 DNA reads TGTGCCAGCAGTGAAATAGGTGCAAGGACGGAGACCCAGTACTTC.

The V gene is TRBV11-3, the J gene TRBJ2-1; D possibly corresponds to TRBD1 (6 bases). This CDR3 has 15 amino acids. The V and J ends lost 0 bases and 6 bases respectively, with 12 bases between them. Germline CDR1 reads SGHNT; CDR2 reads YENEEA. The CDR3 loop is CASSLDVGRGNEQFF. DNA for the CDR3: TGTGCCAGCAGCTTAGACGTTGGCAGGGGCAATGAGCAGTTCTTC.

CDR3 sequence (DNA): TGTGCCAGCAGCCCCGACGTCTCCTACGAGCAGTACTTC. This codes for CASSPDVSYEQYF. The J gene is TRBJ2-7, the V gene TRBV9; D ambiguous. Germline assignment: CDR1 SGDLS and CDR2 YYNGEE. V shed 4 bases and J shed 0 bases, with 8 bases lying between them. The CDR3 spans 13 residues.

The CDR3 is CASSLGQGTEAFF. As DNA, the CDR3 is TGTGCCAGCAGCTTGGGACAGGGCACTGAAGCTTTCTTT. V gene TRBV7-2 combines with J gene TRBJ1-1, with 9 bases identical to TRBD1. The germline gives CDR1 SGHTA, CDR2 FQGNSA. J lost 4 bases, V lost 3 bases, and 0 bases had no gene match. The CDR3 is 13 amino acids.

V usage is TRBV5-1 and J usage is TRBJ2-3; D is tentatively TRBD1 or TRBD2 (5 bases each). The germline gives CDR1 SGHRS, CDR2 YFSETQ. V was shortened by 4 bases and J by 0 bases, with 15 bases between the two germline ends. The CDR3 runs 16 residues. The CDR3 here is CASSPLGPTSTDTQYF. The CDR3 DNA sequence: TGCGCCAGCAGCCCTCTGGGACCCACTAGCACAGATACGCAGTATTTT.

The chain links TRBV6-5 to TRBJ1-2; possibly TRBD1 for D (5 bases). Deletions cut 0 bases from V and 7 bases from J, with 9 bases between. CDR3 size: 13 residues. Germline V gene sequence: CDR1 MNHEY, CDR2 SVGAGI. CDR3 sequence (DNA): TGTGCCAGCAGTTACTCGAGGAGGGGTGGCTACACCTTC. It translates to CASSYSRRGGYTF.

This CDR3 reads CASGTASPYEQYF. The CDR3 DNA reads TGCGCCAGCGGGACTGCCAGCCCCTACGAGCAGTACTTC. The V call is TRBV5-1, the J call TRBJ2-7, with TRBD2 as a possible D gene (6 bases). V was pared by 7 bases and J by 2 bases, with 13 bases between. There are 13 residues in the CDR3. Germline assignment: CDR1 SGHRS and CDR2 YFSETQ.

The chain uses TRBV5-6 and TRBJ2-5, with D perhaps assigned TRBD1 or TRBD2 (5 bases each). The germline V gene has CDR1 SGHDT and CDR2 YYEEEE. The CDR3 is 15 amino acids. Trimming took 4 bases from V and 5 from J, leaving 18 bases between them. The CDR3 here is CASSRDVSYRETQYF. The CDR3 DNA sequence: TGTGCCAGCAGCCGGGACGTTTCGTACCGGGAGACCCAGTACTTC.

The chain has TRBV11-2 and TRBJ1-3, with a tentative D call TRBD1 (5 bases). The CDR3 has 14 amino acids. V lost 3 bases, J lost 1 base, and 7 bases lay in between. The germline V gene has CDR1 SGHAT and CDR2 FQNNGV. The CDR3 region has the DNA TGTGCCAGCAGCTTTAAGGGGTCTGGAAACACCATATATTTT. It codes for CASSFKGSGNTIYF.